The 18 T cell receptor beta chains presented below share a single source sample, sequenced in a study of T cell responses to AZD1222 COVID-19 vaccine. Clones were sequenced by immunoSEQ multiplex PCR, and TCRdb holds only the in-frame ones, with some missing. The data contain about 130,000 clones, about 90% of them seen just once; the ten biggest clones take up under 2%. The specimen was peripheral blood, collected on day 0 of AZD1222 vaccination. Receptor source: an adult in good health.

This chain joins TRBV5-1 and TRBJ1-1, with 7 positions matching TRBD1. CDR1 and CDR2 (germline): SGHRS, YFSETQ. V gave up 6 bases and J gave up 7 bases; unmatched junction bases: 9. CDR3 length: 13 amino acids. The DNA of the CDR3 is TGCGCCAGCAACCCGACAGGGTTTGGTGAAGCTTTCTTT. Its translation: CASNPTGFGEAFF.

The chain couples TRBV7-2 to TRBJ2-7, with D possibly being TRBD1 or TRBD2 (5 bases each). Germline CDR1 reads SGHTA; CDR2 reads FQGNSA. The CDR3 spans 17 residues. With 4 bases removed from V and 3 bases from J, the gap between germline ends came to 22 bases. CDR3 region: CASSSRGWGMDLYEQYF. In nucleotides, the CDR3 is TGTGCCAGCAGCTCGAGGGGATGGGGGATGGATCTCTACGAGCAGTACTTC. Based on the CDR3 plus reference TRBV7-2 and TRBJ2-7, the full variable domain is GAGVSQSPSNKVTEKGKDVELRCDPISGHTALYWYRQSLGQGLEFLIYFQGNSAPDKSGLPSDRFSAERTGGSVSTLTIQRTQQEDSAVYLCASSSRGWGMDLYEQYFGPGTRLTVT.

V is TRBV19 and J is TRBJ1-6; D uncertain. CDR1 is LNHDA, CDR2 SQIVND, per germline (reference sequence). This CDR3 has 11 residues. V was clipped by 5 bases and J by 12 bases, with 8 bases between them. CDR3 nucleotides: TGTGCCAGTAGTTCCCGGGGACCCCTCCACTTT. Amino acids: CASSSRGPLHF.

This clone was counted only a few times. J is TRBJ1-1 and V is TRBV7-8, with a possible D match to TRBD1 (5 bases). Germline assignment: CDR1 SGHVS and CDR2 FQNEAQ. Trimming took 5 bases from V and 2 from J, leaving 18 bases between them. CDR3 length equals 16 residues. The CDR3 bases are TGTGCCAGCAGCCCACGTCCTCAGGGAAAAAACACTGAAGCTTTCTTT. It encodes CASSPRPQGKNTEAFF. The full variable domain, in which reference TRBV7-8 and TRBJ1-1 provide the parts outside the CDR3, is GAGVSQSPRYKVAKRGQDVALRCDPISGHVSLFWYQQALGQGPEFLTYFQNEAQLDKSGLPSDRFFAERPEGSVSTLKIQRTQQEDSAVYLCASSPRPQGKNTEAFFGQGTRLTVV.

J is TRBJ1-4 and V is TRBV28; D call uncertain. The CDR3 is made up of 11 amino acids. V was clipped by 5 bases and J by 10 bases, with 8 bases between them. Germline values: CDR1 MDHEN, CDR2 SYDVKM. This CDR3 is CASSLSGKLFF. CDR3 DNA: TGTGCCAGCAGTCTAAGCGGAAAACTGTTTTTT.

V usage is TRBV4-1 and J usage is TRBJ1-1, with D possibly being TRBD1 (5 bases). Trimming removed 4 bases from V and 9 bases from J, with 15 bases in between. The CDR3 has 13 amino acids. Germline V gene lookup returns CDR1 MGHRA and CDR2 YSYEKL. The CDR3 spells CASSPSDSLKAFF. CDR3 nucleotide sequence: TGCGCCAGCAGCCCCTCCGACAGTCTGAAAGCTTTCTTT.

This CDR3 reads CASSYSNEGRTEAFF. The CDR3 nucleotides read TGTGCCAGCAGTTACTCGAACGAGGGTCGGACTGAAGCTTTCTTT. The rearrangement joins TRBV6-5 to TRBJ1-1; D unresolved. Trimming took off 0 bases at V and 5 bases at J, with 13 bases between the two ends. The CDR3 contains 15 residues. The germline V gene encodes CDR1 MNHEY and CDR2 SVGAGI.

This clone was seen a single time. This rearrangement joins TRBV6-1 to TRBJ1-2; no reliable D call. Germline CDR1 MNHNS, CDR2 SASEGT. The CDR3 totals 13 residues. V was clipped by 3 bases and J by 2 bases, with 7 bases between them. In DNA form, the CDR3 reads TGTGCCAGCAGTGACGACATGAACTATGGCTACACCTTC. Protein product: CASSDDMNYGYTF.

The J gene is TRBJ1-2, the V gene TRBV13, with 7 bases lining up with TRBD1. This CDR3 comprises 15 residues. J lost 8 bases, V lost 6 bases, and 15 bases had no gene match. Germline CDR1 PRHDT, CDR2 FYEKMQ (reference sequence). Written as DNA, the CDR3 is TGTGCCAGCAGTATCCTTAGGACAGGTGGAAAAGGCTACACCTTC. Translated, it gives CASSILRTGGKGYTF.

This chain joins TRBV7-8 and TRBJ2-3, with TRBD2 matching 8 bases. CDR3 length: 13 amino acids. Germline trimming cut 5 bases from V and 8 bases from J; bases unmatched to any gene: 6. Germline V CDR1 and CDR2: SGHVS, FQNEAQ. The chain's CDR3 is CASSGSGVGTQYF. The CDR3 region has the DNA TGTGCCAGCAGCGGTAGCGGGGTTGGTACGCAGTATTTT. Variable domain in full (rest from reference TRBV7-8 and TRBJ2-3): GAGVSQSPRYKVAKRGQDVALRCDPISGHVSLFWYQQALGQGPEFLTYFQNEAQLDKSGLPSDRFFAERPEGSVSTLKIQRTQQEDSAVYLCASSGSGVGTQYFGPGTRLTVL.

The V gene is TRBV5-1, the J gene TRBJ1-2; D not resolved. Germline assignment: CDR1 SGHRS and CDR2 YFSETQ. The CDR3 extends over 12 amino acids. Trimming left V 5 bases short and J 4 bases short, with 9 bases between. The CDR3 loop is CASSPGSYGYTF. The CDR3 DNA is TGCGCCAGCAGTCCCGGGAGCTATGGCTACACCTTC.

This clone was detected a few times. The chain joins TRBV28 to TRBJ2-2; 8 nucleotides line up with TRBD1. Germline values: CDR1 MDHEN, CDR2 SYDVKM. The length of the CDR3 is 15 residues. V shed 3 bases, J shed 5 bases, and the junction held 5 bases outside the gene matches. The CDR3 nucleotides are TGTGCCAGCAGTTTTCAGGGGGCAAGGACCGGGGAGCTGTTTTTT. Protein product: CASSFQGARTGELFF.

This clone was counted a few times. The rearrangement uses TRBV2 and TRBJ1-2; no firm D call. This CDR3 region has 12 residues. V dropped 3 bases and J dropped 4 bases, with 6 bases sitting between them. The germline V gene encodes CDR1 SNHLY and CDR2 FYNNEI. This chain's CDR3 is CASSDAVYGYTF. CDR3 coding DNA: TGTGCCAGCAGTGACGCAGTCTATGGCTACACCTTC.

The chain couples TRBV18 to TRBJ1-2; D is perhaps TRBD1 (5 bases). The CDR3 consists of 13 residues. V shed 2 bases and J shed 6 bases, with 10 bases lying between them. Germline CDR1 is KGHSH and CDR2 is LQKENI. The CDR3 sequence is CASSPRGFDGYTF. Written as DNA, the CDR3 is TGTGCCAGCTCACCAAGGGGATTTGATGGCTACACCTTC.

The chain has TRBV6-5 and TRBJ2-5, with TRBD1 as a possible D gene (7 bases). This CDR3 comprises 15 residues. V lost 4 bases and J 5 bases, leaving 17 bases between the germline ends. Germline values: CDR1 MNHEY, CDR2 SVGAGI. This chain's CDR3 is CASSSRGGGWETQYF. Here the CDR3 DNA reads TGTGCCAGCAGTTCGCGCGGAGGGGGCTGGGAGACCCAGTACTTC.

CDR3 sequence (DNA): TGTGCCAGCAGTTACGGGGGCAGGGGAAATTCACCCCTCCACTTT. This translates into CASSYGGRGNSPLHF. The V call is TRBV6-5, the J call TRBJ1-6; tentatively, D is TRBD1 (6 bases). The CDR3 loop spans 15 amino acids. The V gene lost 2 bases and the J gene lost 7 bases, with 12 bases spanning the gap. Germline values: CDR1 MNHEY, CDR2 SVGAGI.

The CDR3 loop reads CASSDRTVSYEQYF. The CDR3, as DNA: TGTGCCAGCAGCGACCGGACAGTCTCCTACGAGCAGTACTTC. The chain couples TRBV5-4 to TRBJ2-7; possibly TRBD1 for D (6 bases). This CDR3 is built from 14 residues. Deletions cut 4 bases from V and 0 bases from J, with 11 bases between. Germline V gene lookup returns CDR1 SGHNT and CDR2 YYREEE (reference sequence).

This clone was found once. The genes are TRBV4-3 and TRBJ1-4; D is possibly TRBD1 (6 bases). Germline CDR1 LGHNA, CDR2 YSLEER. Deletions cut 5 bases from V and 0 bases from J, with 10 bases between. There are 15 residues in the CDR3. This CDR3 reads CASSERTATNEKLFF. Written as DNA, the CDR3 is TGCGCCAGCAGCGAAAGGACAGCAACTAATGAAAAACTGTTTTTT.